This passage covers 26 T cell receptor beta chains from one sample sequenced in a study of PD-1 blockade in classical Hodgkin lymphoma. Stated time point: cycle 4 day 1 (C4D1), after 5 to 7 weeks of nivolumab. Brentuximab vedotin exposure varied, and every patient relapsed after autologous stem cell transplantation. This table comes from immunoSEQ multiplex PCR, and its TCRdb copy is limited to in-frame clones, with some not included. The sample has about 19,000 clones, more than 75% seen once. Source: peripheral blood mononuclear cells (PBMCs), taken before the fourth cycle of nivolumab. The source is a human donor with classical Hodgkin lymphoma.

The V gene is TRBV19, the J gene TRBJ1-3; D is undetermined. There are 12 residues in the CDR3. Germline V gene sequence: CDR1 LNHDA, CDR2 SQIVND (reference sequence). The V end was cut by 9 bases, the J end by 4 bases, with 10 bases between. DNA of the CDR3: TGTGCCAGCGGGTTTAAGGGAAACACCATATATTTT. Its protein product is CASGFKGNTIYF.

The rearrangement uses TRBV6-5 and TRBJ1-3; no clear D gene. With 0 bases removed from V and 1 base from J, the gap between germline ends came to 7 bases. CDR3 length: 15 amino acids. CDR1 is MNHEY and CDR2 is SVGAGI in the germline V gene. The CDR3 region is CASSYSGGSGNTIYF. CDR3 DNA: TGTGCCAGCAGTTACTCAGGCGGATCTGGAAACACCATATATTTT.

This clone ranks as medium-sized (0.01 to 0.1%). The gene calls are TRBV30 and TRBJ1-2; a weak D match, TRBD1 (5 bases). Germline lookup yields CDR1 GTSNPN and CDR2 SVGIG (reference sequence). The CDR3 runs 14 residues. Trimming pared 4 bases from V and 4 bases from J, leaving 16 bases between. CDR3 amino acids: CAWKGKGLGYGYTF. Written as DNA, the CDR3 is TGTGCCTGGAAGGGAAAGGGGCTGGGCTATGGCTACACCTTC.

The rearrangement links TRBV7-3 to TRBJ2-1; maybe TRBD1 (5 bases). Deletions cut 0 bases from V and 6 bases from J, with 12 bases between. The CDR3 length is 15 residues. Looked up from germline, CDR1 is SGHTA and CDR2 is FQGTGA. This CDR3 is CASSLTGVPPNEQFF. CDR3 bases: TGTGCCAGCAGCTTAACAGGGGTTCCCCCCAATGAGCAGTTCTTC.

This clone appeared a few times. The chain joins TRBV21-1 to TRBJ1-4. TRBV21-1 is given as a pseudogene. The length of the CDR3 is 15 residues. This chain's CDR3 is CASSNAQSRYEKLFF. CDR3 sequence (DNA): TGTGCCAGCAGCAACGCCCAGAGTCGTTACGAAAAACTGTTTTTT.

The gene calls are TRBV18 and TRBJ1-2, with no clear D. This CDR3 has 13 amino acids. V lost 5 bases to trimming and J lost 2 bases, with 9 bases between them. CDR1 is KGHSH and CDR2 is LQKENI in the germline V gene. CDR3 in amino acids: CASSSRENYGYTF. The CDR3 DNA is TGTGCCAGCTCATCGAGGGAAAACTATGGCTACACCTTC.

This chain connects TRBV28 to TRBJ1-1; D unresolved. V was clipped by 5 bases and J by 7 bases, with 8 bases between them. The CDR3 is 11 residues long. In germline, CDR1 is MDHEN, CDR2 SYDVKM. CDR3 sequence reads: CASSISFEAFF. CDR3 coding DNA: TGTGCCAGCAGTATTTCATTTGAAGCTTTCTTT.

The rearrangement joins TRBV29-1 to TRBJ2-5; 10 positions agree with TRBD2. The junction had 3 bases not matched to a gene; V was cut back by 4 bases and J by 1 base. The CDR3 consists of 14 residues. From germline, CDR1 is SQVTM and CDR2 ANQGSEA. This CDR3 reads CSVGTSGFQETQYF. Written as DNA, the CDR3 is TGCAGCGTTGGGACTAGCGGTTTCCAAGAGACCCAGTACTTC.

This chain connects TRBV19 to TRBJ2-1; 7 bases map to TRBD1. Looked up from germline, CDR1 is LNHDA and CDR2 is SQIVND (reference sequence). The ends lost 10 bases at V and 10 bases at J; junction bases unmatched: 19. CDR3 length: 15 residues. In nucleotides, the CDR3 is TGTGCCACCGCTCTTAGAGGGGGCCGTATGAACGAGCAGTTCTTC. Encoded protein: CATALRGGRMNEQFF.

The genes are TRBV5-1 and TRBJ2-2; D uncertain. CDR3 length: 15 amino acids. Germline V lookup: CDR1 SGHRS, CDR2 YFSETQ. Trimming left V 4 bases short and J 0 bases short, with 10 bases between. This CDR3 is CASSETYSNTGELFF. DNA of the CDR3: TGCGCCAGCAGCGAGACTTATTCGAACACCGGGGAGCTGTTTTTT.

This chain uses TRBV2 with TRBJ2-3, with no clear D. Looked up from germline, CDR1 is SNHLY and CDR2 is FYNNEI. This CDR3 is 14 amino acids long. The ends were cut back, 7 bases at V and 1 base at J, with 12 bases in the middle. CDR3 DNA: TGTGCCAGCAACGGAGACACTGGCACAGATACGCAGTATTTT. Translating gives CASNGDTGTDTQYF.

This chain joins TRBV19 and TRBJ1-1; D may be TRBD1 (5 bases). The CDR3 sequence is 15 residues long. The V end was cut by 3 bases, the J end by 4 bases, with 15 bases between. The V gene's germline CDR1 is LNHDA and CDR2 SQIVND (reference sequence). This chain's CDR3 is CASSIRGVTSTEAFF. The CDR3 DNA is TGTGCCAGTAGTATTCGGGGGGTAACGAGCACTGAAGCTTTCTTT.

The CDR3 coding sequence is TGTGCCAGCAGTTACCTCTTCCAGAATTCCGGAAGACTGTTTTTT. As protein: CASSYLFQNSGRLFF. The chain couples TRBV6-5 to TRBJ1-4; D is ambiguous. Germline assignment: CDR1 MNHEY and CDR2 SVGAGI. Trimming cost V 2 bases and J 13 bases, with 20 bases left between them. The CDR3 has 15 amino acids.

The chain uses TRBV5-1 and TRBJ2-1; the match to TRBD2 covers 14 bases. The CDR3 consists of 16 residues. V lost 0 bases to trimming and J lost 12 bases; unmatched junction nucleotides: 8. CDR1 is SGHRS, CDR2 YFSETQ, per germline. CDR3 nucleotides: TGCGCCAGCAGCTTGGGGGGACTAGCGGGAGTAAAGAGGCAGTTCTTC. Translation: CASSLGGLAGVKRQFF.

This rearrangement joins TRBV4-3 to TRBJ2-5; D is possibly TRBD1 or TRBD2 (5 bases each). V shed 0 bases and J shed 5 bases, with 13 bases lying between them. Germline values: CDR1 LGHNA, CDR2 YSLEER. This CDR3 has 15 residues. Here the CDR3 DNA reads TGCGCCAGCAGCCAAGAATACGGGGCCGGGGAGACCCAGTACTTC. Amino acids: CASSQEYGAGETQYF.

In DNA, the CDR3 is TGTGCCAGCAGTTATTTTAGGGAGTCTGAAGCTTTCTTT. It codes for CASSYFRESEAFF. This sequence joins TRBV6-6 and TRBJ1-1; no reliable D call. The ends were cut back, 3 bases at V and 6 bases at J, with 11 bases in the middle. The CDR3 has 13 amino acids. Germline-derived CDR1 and CDR2 are MNHNY and SVGAGI (reference sequence).

This rearrangement joins TRBV9 to TRBJ1-3, with D perhaps matching TRBD1 (6 bases). Per germline, CDR1 SGDLS and CDR2 YYNGEE. The V gene lost 3 bases and the J gene lost 7 bases, with 20 bases spanning the gap. This CDR3 has 16 amino acids. Written as DNA, the CDR3 is TGTGCCAGCAGCGCCGTCGGGGGGCCCCTTTCCAACACCATATATTTT. It specifies CASSAVGGPLSNTIYF.

This clone was seen just once. The chain has TRBV5-1 and TRBJ2-7; 7 positions agree with TRBD2. CDR1 and CDR2 from the germline V gene are SGHRS and YFSETQ. CDR3 length: 14 amino acids. After removal of 0 bases from V and 5 bases from J, the junction contained 5 bases not matched to a gene. Here the CDR3 DNA reads TGCGCCAGCAGCTTGGGTTGGGGGGGAGACGAGCAGTACTTC. Protein sequence: CASSLGWGGDEQYF.

The rearrangement links TRBV19 to TRBJ1-2, with 9 bases that match TRBD1. The junction had 6 bases not matched to a gene; V was cut back by 3 bases and J by 4 bases. The CDR3 covers 15 residues. The V gene's germline CDR1 is LNHDA and CDR2 SQIVND (reference sequence). The CDR3 region has the DNA TGTGCCAGTAGTATCCTGGGACAGGGCCCCTATGGCTACACCTTC. Translation gives CASSILGQGPYGYTF.

This clone has only one observation. This sequence joins TRBV19 and TRBJ2-2; D gene unclear. CDR1 and CDR2 (germline): LNHDA, SQIVND (reference sequence). The ends were cut back, 5 bases at V and 6 bases at J, with 10 bases in the middle. The CDR3 sequence is 13 residues long. The CDR3 protein is CASSWKGPGELFF. The CDR3 DNA is TGTGCCAGTAGTTGGAAGGGTCCCGGGGAGCTGTTTTTT.

This chain uses TRBV7-3 with TRBJ2-1; 11 bases align to TRBD2. The trim removed 0 bases at V and 4 bases at J, leaving 8 bases unmatched. This CDR3 has 18 residues. Per germline, CDR1 SGHTA and CDR2 FQGTGA. The CDR3 loop reads CASSLTLAGGSNYNEQFF. The CDR3 DNA reads as TGTGCCAGCAGCTTAACGCTAGCGGGAGGAAGTAATTACAATGAGCAGTTCTTC.

This clone was picked up a small number of times. The chain couples TRBV28 to TRBJ1-4, with D maybe TRBD1 (6 bases). This CDR3 is 14 amino acids long. The ends were cut back, 3 bases at V and 2 bases at J, with 7 bases in the middle. Germline CDR1 is MDHEN and CDR2 is SYDVKM. The CDR3 protein is CASSFQGTNEKLFF. The CDR3 DNA follows: TGTGCCAGCAGTTTTCAGGGGACTAATGAAAAACTGTTTTTT.

This clone was picked up a small number of times. The rearrangement uses TRBV5-5 and TRBJ1-5; no clear D gene. Between the trimmed V and J ends, which lost 0 bases and 0 bases, there was a span of 13 bases. The CDR3 has 17 residues. Germline CDR1 and CDR2: SGHKS and YYEKEE (reference sequence). CDR3 in amino acids: CASSLGVTRYSNQPQHF. In DNA form, the CDR3 reads TGTGCCAGCAGCTTGGGGGTCACCCGCTATAGCAATCAGCCCCAGCATTTT.

This clone is labeled medium-sized. CDR3 in amino acids: CASSFIAGPENEQFF. The CDR3 DNA sequence: TGTGCCAGCAGTTTTATAGCGGGACCAGAGAATGAGCAGTTCTTC. The J gene is TRBJ2-1, the V gene TRBV5-4, with 8 bases identical to TRBD2. Germline values: CDR1 SGHNT, CDR2 YYREEE (reference sequence). There are 15 residues in the CDR3. Trimming took 5 bases from V and 7 from J; bases not matched to a gene: 11.

The rearrangement links TRBV4-1 to TRBJ2-5; 8 bases line up with TRBD2. J gave up 1 base and V 3 bases, and 7 bases lay outside the gene matches. In germline, CDR1 is MGHRA, CDR2 YSYEKL. CDR3 length: 16 amino acids. CDR3 bases: TGCGCCAGCAGCCAGGGACCCGCGGGGGGCCAAGAGACCCAGTACTTC. Translating gives CASSQGPAGGQETQYF.

V usage is TRBV29-1 and J usage is TRBJ1-4, with D tentatively TRBD1 (5 bases). V dropped 4 bases and J dropped 8 bases, with 17 bases sitting between them. Germline CDR1 SQVTM, CDR2 ANQGSEA. This CDR3 has 14 residues. DNA for the CDR3: TGCAGCGTTGCCGGCCGGGGGGTGAAGGAAAAACTGTTTTTT. This gives the protein CSVAGRGVKEKLFF.